Listed here are 20 T cell receptor beta chains from one sample, sequenced in a study of blood T cell repertoires in COVID-19. Method: immunoSEQ multiplex PCR; TCRdb's copy keeps in-frame clones and lacks some. The repertoire includes 430,000 or so clones, about 88% of them detected once, and around 1.5% sits in the top ten. The sample consisted of PBMCs or T cells enriched from blood (not recorded which). Receptors originate from a young woman who had been exposed to COVID-19.

The chain couples TRBV6-5 to TRBJ2-7; 10 bases are a match to TRBD2. The V gene end was trimmed by 8 bases and the J gene end by 3 bases; junction bases not matched to a gene: 4. The germline V gene encodes CDR1 MNHEY and CDR2 SVGAGI. CDR3 size: 13 residues. CDR3 amino acids: CASGLAGGYEQYF. In DNA form, the CDR3 reads TGTGCCAGCGGATTAGCGGGAGGCTACGAGCAGTACTTC.

CDR3 in amino acids: CASSLRTGGEDTQYF. CDR3 sequence (DNA): TGTGCCAGCAGCTTGCGGACAGGGGGCGAAGATACGCAGTATTTT. V gene TRBV9 combines with J gene TRBJ2-3; 11 nucleotides agree with TRBD1. Germline V lookup: CDR1 SGDLS, CDR2 YYNGEE. Unmatched junction bases numbered 6, after V lost 4 bases and J lost 5 bases. The CDR3 contains 15 residues.

This rearrangement joins TRBV5-6 to TRBJ1-1; 7 bases match TRBD1. This CDR3 has 15 amino acids. Unmatched junction bases numbered 7, after V lost 4 bases and J lost 1 base. The V gene's germline CDR1 is SGHDT and CDR2 YYEEEE. The CDR3 coding sequence is TGTGCCAGCAGCCTACCGACAGGGTGGAACACTGAAGCTTTCTTT. Its protein is CASSLPTGWNTEAFF.

The chain is built from TRBV10-3 and TRBJ2-3, with D possibly TRBD2 on 6 matching bases. Trimming took off 3 bases at V and 0 bases at J, with 7 bases between the two ends. CDR3 length: 14 residues. The germline gives CDR1 ENHRY, CDR2 SYGVKD. This CDR3 is CAISDGTSTDTQYF. The DNA for the CDR3 is TGTGCCATCAGTGACGGGACTAGCACAGATACGCAGTATTTT.

The V and J genes are TRBV7-2 and TRBJ2-3, with 7 bases matching TRBD2. Germline CDR1 SGHTA, CDR2 FQGNSA. This CDR3 is built from 14 residues. Trimming removed 1 base from V and 7 bases from J; junction bases left unmatched: 5. For the CDR3, the DNA is TGTGCCAGCAGCTTAGGAGCGGGGACCAATACGCAGTATTTT. Encoded protein: CASSLGAGTNTQYF.

The V call is TRBV19, the J call TRBJ2-7; 7 bases match TRBD1. J lost 0 bases, V lost 6 bases, and 8 bases had no gene match. CDR3 length: 15 residues. Looked up from germline, CDR1 is LNHDA and CDR2 is SQIVND (reference sequence). For the CDR3, the DNA is TGTGCCAGTAGCGGACAGGTTACTATCTCCTACGAGCAGTACTTC. Its protein product is CASSGQVTISYEQYF.

The V gene is TRBV28, the J gene TRBJ1-5; D possibly corresponds to TRBD1 (5 bases). The CDR3 is 14 residues long. The germline gives CDR1 MDHEN, CDR2 SYDVKM. Trimming stripped 5 bases from V and 4 bases from J, with 12 bases between. The CDR3 DNA reads TGTGCCAGCAGTACAGGACGGATGAATCAGCCCCAGCATTTT. Residues: CASSTGRMNQPQHF.

This chain uses TRBV21-1 with TRBJ2-7; the table calls TRBD2, which could not be checked here. TRBV21-1 is a listed pseudogene. The CDR3 totals 15 residues. The CDR3 nucleotides read TGTGCCAGCAGCAAAGCGGCGGGCAAGGGCTACGAGCAGTACTTC. The encoded protein is CASSKAAGKGYEQYF.

The CDR3 DNA sequence: TGTGCCACCACCGGACAGATCAATCAGCCCCAGCATTTT. Its protein product is CATTGQINQPQHF. The rearrangement links TRBV28 to TRBJ1-5, with a possible D match to TRBD1 (6 bases). V was shortened by 10 bases and J by 3 bases, with 13 bases between the two germline ends. Germline loops: CDR1 MDHEN, CDR2 SYDVKM. CDR3 length: 13 amino acids.

CDR3 sequence: CASSQDGSGGQFTDTQYF. CDR3 nucleotide sequence: TGCGCCAGCAGCCAAGACGGTAGCGGGGGACAATTCACAGATACGCAGTATTTT. The chain couples TRBV4-1 to TRBJ2-3; 9 bases map to TRBD2. This CDR3 contains 18 residues. Unmatched junction bases numbered 9, after V lost 0 bases and J lost 2 bases. Germline loops: CDR1 MGHRA, CDR2 YSYEKL.

This sequence joins TRBV5-1 and TRBJ2-1; possible D gene TRBD2, 6 bases. From germline, CDR1 is SGHRS and CDR2 YFSETQ. Trimming stripped 4 bases from V and 4 bases from J, with 12 bases between. The CDR3 has 14 amino acids. The CDR3 DNA reads as TGCGCCAGCAGCGGGGGAGGTTCTTACAATGAGCAGTTCTTC. It translates to CASSGGGSYNEQFF.

The chain uses TRBV7-6 and TRBJ2-1; 7 bases agree with TRBD2. This CDR3 region has 16 residues. V lost 1 base to trimming and J lost 5 bases; unmatched junction nucleotides: 8. Germline values: CDR1 SGHVS, CDR2 FNYEAQ. The CDR3 DNA reads TGTGCCAGCAGCTTAGGGCGGGAGAGGTATAACAATGAGCAGTTCTTC. It encodes CASSLGRERYNNEQFF.

This clone has more than one count but fewer than ten. The rearrangement joins TRBV5-6 to TRBJ2-3; 9 positions agree with TRBD2. Trimming at V came to 6 bases and at J to 3 bases, leaving 8 bases not matched to a gene. Germline loops: CDR1 SGHDT, CDR2 YYEEEE. The CDR3 contains 15 residues. The CDR3 bases are TGTGCCAGCACCCGGGTAGCGGGGGTAACAGATACGCAGTATTTT. Protein: CASTRVAGVTDTQYF.

DNA for the CDR3: TGTGCCAGCAGCCTACGAGGTCCCACTGAAGCTTTCTTT. Residues: CASSLRGPTEAFF. This sequence joins TRBV6-5 and TRBJ1-1, with D unresolved. This CDR3 contains 13 residues. Trimming removed 6 bases at V and 4 bases at J, with 12 bases between. CDR1 is MNHEY, CDR2 SVGAGI, per germline.

The genes are TRBV7-3 and TRBJ2-3, with 7 nucleotides matching TRBD1. The V segment lost 5 bases and the J segment 5 bases; nucleotides outside the gene matches: 13. CDR3 size: 16 residues. Germline CDR1 SGHTA, CDR2 FQGTGA. CDR3 residues: CASSALAGGRGDTQYF. The DNA of the CDR3 is TGTGCCAGCAGCGCCTTGGCAGGGGGACGAGGAGATACGCAGTATTTT.

This chain connects TRBV10-3 to TRBJ2-1; 15 bases are a match to TRBD2. This CDR3 contains 19 residues. Per the germline V gene, CDR1 is ENHRY and CDR2 is SYGVKD. The V segment lost 6 bases and the J segment 3 bases; nucleotides outside the gene matches: 12. Here the CDR3 reads CAISDGRTSGRAGYNEQFF. The CDR3, as DNA: TGTGCCATCAGCGATGGGCGGACTAGCGGGAGGGCCGGCTACAATGAGCAGTTCTTC.

The genes are TRBV7-6 and TRBJ1-6; tentative D call: TRBD1 (6 bases). CDR3 length equals 14 residues. Trimming cost V 5 bases and J 8 bases, with 13 bases left between them. Germline CDR1 SGHVS, CDR2 FNYEAQ. The CDR3: CASSPGTNHSPLHF. The CDR3 DNA reads as TGTGCCAGCAGCCCCGGGACAAATCATTCACCCCTCCACTTT.

The rearrangement links TRBV15 to TRBJ2-7; 8 positions agree with TRBD2. V gave up 0 bases and J gave up 4 bases; unmatched junction bases: 5. CDR1 LNHNV and CDR2 YYDKDF come from the germline V gene (reference sequence). The CDR3 runs 15 residues. The CDR3 is CATSRDFAGGYEQYF. CDR3 sequence (DNA): TGTGCCACCAGCAGAGATTTCGCGGGAGGATACGAGCAGTACTTC.

This chain links TRBV3-1 (or the pseudogene TRBV3-2) with TRBJ2-7; weak D call: TRBD2 (5 bases). Germline V CDR1 and CDR2: LGHDT, YNNKEL (reference sequence). Deletions cut 0 bases from V and 4 bases from J, with 13 bases between. The CDR3 runs 15 residues. For the CDR3, the DNA is TGTGCCAGCAGCCAAGATCCCACGGGAAAATACGAGCAGTACTTC. Encoded protein: CASSQDPTGKYEQYF.

The J gene is TRBJ2-7, the V gene TRBV11-2; TRBD1 agrees at 8 bases. The length of the CDR3 is 14 residues. The V gene end was trimmed by 6 bases and the J gene end by 2 bases; junction bases not matched to a gene: 6. Germline lookup yields CDR1 SGHAT and CDR2 FQNNGV. The CDR3 loop reads CASSPGTGAYEQYF. The CDR3 region has the DNA TGTGCCAGCAGTCCCGGGACAGGAGCCTACGAGCAGTACTTC. Full variable domain (rest looked up from reference TRBV11-2 and TRBJ2-7): EAGVAQSPRYKIIEKRQSVAFWCNPISGHATLYWYQQILGQGPKLLIQFQNNGVVDDSQLPKDRFSAERLKGVDSTLKIQPAKLEDSAVYLCASSPGTGAYEQYFGPGTRLTVT.